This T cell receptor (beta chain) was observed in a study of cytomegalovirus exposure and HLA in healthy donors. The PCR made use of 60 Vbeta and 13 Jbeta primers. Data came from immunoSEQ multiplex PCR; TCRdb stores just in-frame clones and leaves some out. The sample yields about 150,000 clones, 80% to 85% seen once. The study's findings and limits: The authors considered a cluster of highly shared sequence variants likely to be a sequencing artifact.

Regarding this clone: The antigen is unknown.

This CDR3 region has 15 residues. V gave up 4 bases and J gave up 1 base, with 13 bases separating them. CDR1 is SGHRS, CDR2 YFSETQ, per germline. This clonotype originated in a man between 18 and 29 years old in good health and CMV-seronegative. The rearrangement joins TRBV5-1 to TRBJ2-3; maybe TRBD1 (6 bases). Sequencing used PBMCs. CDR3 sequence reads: CASSHPGHRTDTQYF. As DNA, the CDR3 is TGCGCCAGCAGCCACCCGGGACACCGCACAGATACGCAGTATTTT. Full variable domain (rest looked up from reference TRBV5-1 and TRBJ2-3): KAGVTQTPRYLIKTRGQQVTLSCSPISGHRSVSWYQQTPGQGLQFLFEYFSETQRNKGNFPGRFSGRQFSNSRSEMNVSTLELGDSALYLCASSHPGHRTDTQYFGPGTRLTVL.